One sample yielded the 9 T cell receptor beta chains listed below, sequenced in a study of blood T cell repertoires in COVID-19. Method: immunoSEQ multiplex PCR; TCRdb's copy keeps in-frame clones and lacks some. This table has tens of thousands of clones, 83% appearing once. The specimen sequenced was peripheral blood. The receptors shown here come from a human donor in a cohort sampled during active COVID-19.

The rearrangement links TRBV5-5 to TRBJ1-3, with unresolved D. The CDR3 runs to 14 residues. V was cut by 3 bases and J by 4 bases, with 11 bases left in between. The germline V gene has CDR1 SGHKS and CDR2 YYEKEE (reference sequence). The CDR3 DNA reads TGTGCCAGCAGCTGGAGTGATAGCGGAAACACCATATATTTT. Its translation is CASSWSDSGNTIYF.

The rearrangement joins TRBV4-1 to TRBJ2-2, with D unresolved. The germline gives CDR1 MGHRA, CDR2 YSYEKL. This CDR3 has 14 residues. V was cut by 8 bases and J by 0 bases, with 10 bases left in between. The CDR3 DNA reads TGCGCCAGCTCGTGGCGGACGAACACCGGGGAGCTGTTTTTT. This encodes CASSWRTNTGELFF.

The chain has TRBV7-6 and TRBJ2-1; TRBD2 aligns across 11 bases. Germline CDR1 is SGHVS and CDR2 is FNYEAQ. V lost 5 bases to trimming and J lost 4 bases; unmatched junction nucleotides: 4. The CDR3 extends over 15 amino acids. CDR3 DNA sequence: TGTGCCAGCAGCCGGACTAGCGGGCCGTACAATGAGCAGTTCTTC. It translates to CASSRTSGPYNEQFF.

This sequence joins TRBV14 and TRBJ2-7, with D perhaps TRBD2 (5 bases). The CDR3 sequence is 17 residues long. The germline V gene has CDR1 SGHDN and CDR2 FVKESK. The germline V and J ends were trimmed by 4 bases and 1 base, with 20 bases remaining between them. The CDR3 loop is CASSLLSSRRRSYEQYF. CDR3 nucleotide sequence: TGTGCCAGCAGCCTTCTTTCGAGCCGCAGGAGGTCCTACGAGCAGTACTTC.

The J gene is TRBJ1-4, the V gene TRBV28, with a possible D match to TRBD1 (5 bases). Trimming pared 3 bases from V and 7 bases from J, leaving 18 bases between. Germline loops: CDR1 MDHEN, CDR2 SYDVKM. The CDR3 is 16 residues long. As DNA, the CDR3 is TGTGCCAGCAGTTTCCGCACCCGGGGGGGGAGTGAAAAACTGTTTTTT. Its protein is CASSFRTRGGSEKLFF.

The chain carries TRBV6-5 and TRBJ1-1; possible D gene TRBD1, 6 bases. CDR3 length: 14 residues. V lost 10 bases, J lost 7 bases, and 22 bases lay in between. CDR1 and CDR2 (germline): MNHEY, SVGAGI. CDR3 bases: TGTGCCAACTCCCGGATCCCGGTAGGGGGTGAAGCTTTCTTT. This encodes CANSRIPVGGEAFF.

The chain recombines TRBV7-9 with TRBJ2-3, with 13 positions matching TRBD2. The CDR3 sequence is 16 residues long. V gave up 3 bases and J gave up 2 bases; unmatched junction bases: 2. Per the germline V gene, CDR1 is SEHNR and CDR2 is FQNEAQ (reference sequence). The DNA of the CDR3 is TGTGCCAGCAGCTTGGGGACTAGCGGGGACACAGATACGCAGTATTTT. Its protein product is CASSLGTSGDTDTQYF.

V is TRBV2 and J is TRBJ1-5; D gene unclear. This CDR3 spans 14 amino acids. Germline CDR1 is SNHLY and CDR2 is FYNNEI. The V end lost 2 bases, the J end lost 7 bases, and 12 bases lay between the germline ends. CDR3: CASSERRGWQPQHF. In nucleotides, the CDR3 is TGTGCCAGCAGTGAAAGGAGAGGGTGGCAGCCCCAGCATTTT.

This clone has a handful of counts. The rearrangement links TRBV18 to TRBJ1-1, with 7 bases lining up with TRBD1. The V segment lost 4 bases and the J segment 4 bases; nucleotides outside the gene matches: 3. This CDR3 has 13 residues. Germline CDR1 reads KGHSH; CDR2 reads LQKENI. The chain's CDR3 is CASSLDRATEAFF. CDR3 in DNA: TGTGCCAGCTCACTCGACAGGGCCACTGAAGCTTTCTTT.